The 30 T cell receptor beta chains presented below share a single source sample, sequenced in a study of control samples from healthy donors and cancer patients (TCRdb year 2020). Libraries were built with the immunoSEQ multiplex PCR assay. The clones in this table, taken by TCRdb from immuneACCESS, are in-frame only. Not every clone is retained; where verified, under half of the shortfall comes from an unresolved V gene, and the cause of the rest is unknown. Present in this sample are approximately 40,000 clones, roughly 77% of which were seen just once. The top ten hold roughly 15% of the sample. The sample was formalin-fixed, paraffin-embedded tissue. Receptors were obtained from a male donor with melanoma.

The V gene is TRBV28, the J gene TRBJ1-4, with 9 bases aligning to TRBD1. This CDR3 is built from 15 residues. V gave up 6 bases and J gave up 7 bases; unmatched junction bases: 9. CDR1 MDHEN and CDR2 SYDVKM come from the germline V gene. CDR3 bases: TGTGCCAGCAGGAGTAACAGGGGGCCTCGTGAAAAACTGTTTTTT. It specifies CASRSNRGPREKLFF.

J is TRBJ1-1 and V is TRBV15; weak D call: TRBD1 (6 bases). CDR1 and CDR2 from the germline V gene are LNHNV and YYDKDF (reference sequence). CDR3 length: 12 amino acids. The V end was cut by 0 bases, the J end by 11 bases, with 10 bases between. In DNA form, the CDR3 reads TGTGCCACCAGCAGAGACCTGGGGGCGGCTTTCTTT. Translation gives CATSRDLGAAFF.

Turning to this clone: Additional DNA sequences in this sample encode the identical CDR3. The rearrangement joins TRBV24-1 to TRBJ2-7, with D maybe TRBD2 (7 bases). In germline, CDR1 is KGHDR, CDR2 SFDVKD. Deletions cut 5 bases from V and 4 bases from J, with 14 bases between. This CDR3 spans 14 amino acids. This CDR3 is CATSGGGGQYEQYF. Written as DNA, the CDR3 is TGTGCCACCAGTGGAGGGGGGGGGCAATACGAGCAGTACTTC.

CDR3 in amino acids: CASSTGLAGGEQFF. DNA of the CDR3: TGTGCCAGCAGCACTGGACTAGCGGGAGGTGAGCAGTTCTTC. This sequence joins TRBV7-2 and TRBJ2-1, with 14 bases identical to TRBD2. The CDR3 runs 14 residues. The trim removed 5 bases at V and 9 bases at J, leaving 3 bases unmatched. Germline CDR1 is SGHTA and CDR2 is FQGNSA.

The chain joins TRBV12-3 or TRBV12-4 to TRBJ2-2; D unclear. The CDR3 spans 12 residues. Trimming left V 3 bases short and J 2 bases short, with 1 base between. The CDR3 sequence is CASSFNTGELFF. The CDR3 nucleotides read TGTGCCAGCAGTTTTAACACCGGGGAGCTGTTTTTT.

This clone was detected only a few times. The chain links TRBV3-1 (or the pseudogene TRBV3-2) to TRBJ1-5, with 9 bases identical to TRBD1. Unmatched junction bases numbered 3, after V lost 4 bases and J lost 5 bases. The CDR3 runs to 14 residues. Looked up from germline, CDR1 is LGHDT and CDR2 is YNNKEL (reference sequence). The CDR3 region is CASSLGTGHQPQHF. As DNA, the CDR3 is TGTGCCAGCAGCCTCGGGACAGGGCATCAGCCCCAGCATTTT.

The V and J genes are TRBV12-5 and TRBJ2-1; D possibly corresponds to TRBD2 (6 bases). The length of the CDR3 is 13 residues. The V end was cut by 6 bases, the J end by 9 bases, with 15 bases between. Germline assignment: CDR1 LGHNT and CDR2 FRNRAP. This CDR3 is CASGPGLTREQFF. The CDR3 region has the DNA TGTGCTAGTGGCCCGGGACTGACGCGTGAGCAGTTCTTC. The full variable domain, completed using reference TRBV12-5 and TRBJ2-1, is DARVTQTPRHKVTEMGQEVTMRCQPILGHNTVFWYRQTMMQGLELLAYFRNRAPLDDSGMPKDRFSAEMPDATLATLKIQPSEPRDSAVYFCASGPGLTREQFFGPGTRLTVL.

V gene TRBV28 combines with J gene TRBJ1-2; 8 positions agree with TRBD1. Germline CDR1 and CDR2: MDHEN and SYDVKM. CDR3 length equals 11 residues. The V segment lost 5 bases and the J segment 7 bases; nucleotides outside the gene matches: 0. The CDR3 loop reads CASSDRGGYTF. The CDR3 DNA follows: TGTGCCAGCAGTGACAGGGGTGGCTACACCTTC.

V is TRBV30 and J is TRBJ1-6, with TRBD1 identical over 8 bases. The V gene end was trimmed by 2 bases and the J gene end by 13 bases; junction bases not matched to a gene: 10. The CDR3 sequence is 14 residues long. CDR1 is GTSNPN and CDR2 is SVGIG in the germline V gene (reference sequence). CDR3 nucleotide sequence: TGTGCCTGGAGTATTACAGGGGGTTATAGGCCCCTCCACTTT. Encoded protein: CAWSITGGYRPLHF.

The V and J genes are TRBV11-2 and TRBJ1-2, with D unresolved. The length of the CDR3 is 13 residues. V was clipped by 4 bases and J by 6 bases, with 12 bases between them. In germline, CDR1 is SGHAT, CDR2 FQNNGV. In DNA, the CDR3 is TGTGCCAGCAGCTCCGTTTGGACGGATGGCTACACCTTC. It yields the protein CASSSVWTDGYTF.

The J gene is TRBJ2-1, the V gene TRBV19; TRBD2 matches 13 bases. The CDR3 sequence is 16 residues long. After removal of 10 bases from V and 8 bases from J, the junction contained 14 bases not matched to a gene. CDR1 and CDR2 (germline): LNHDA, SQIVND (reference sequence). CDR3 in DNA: TGTGCCACGCGGACGCCCCGGACTAGCGGGAGCCATGAGCAGTTCTTC. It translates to CATRTPRTSGSHEQFF.

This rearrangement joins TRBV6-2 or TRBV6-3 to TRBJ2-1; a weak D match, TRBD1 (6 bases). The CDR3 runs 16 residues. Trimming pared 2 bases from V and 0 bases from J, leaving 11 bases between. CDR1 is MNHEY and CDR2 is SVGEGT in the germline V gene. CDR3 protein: CASSYARGSSYNEQFF. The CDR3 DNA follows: TGTGCCAGCAGTTACGCCAGGGGAAGCTCCTACAATGAGCAGTTCTTC.

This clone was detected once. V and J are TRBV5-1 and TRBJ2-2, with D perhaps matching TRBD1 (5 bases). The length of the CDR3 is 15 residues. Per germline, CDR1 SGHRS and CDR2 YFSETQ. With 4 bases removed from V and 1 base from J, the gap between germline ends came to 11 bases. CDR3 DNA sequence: TGCGCCAGCAGCCCCATCCAGGGGAACACCGGGGAGCTGTTTTTT. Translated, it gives CASSPIQGNTGELFF.

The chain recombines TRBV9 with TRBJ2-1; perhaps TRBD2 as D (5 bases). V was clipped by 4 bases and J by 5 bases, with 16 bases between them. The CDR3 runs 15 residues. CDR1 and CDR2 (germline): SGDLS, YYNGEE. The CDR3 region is CASSQTQRQDNEQFF. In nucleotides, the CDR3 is TGTGCCAGCAGCCAAACCCAGCGGCAGGACAATGAGCAGTTCTTC.

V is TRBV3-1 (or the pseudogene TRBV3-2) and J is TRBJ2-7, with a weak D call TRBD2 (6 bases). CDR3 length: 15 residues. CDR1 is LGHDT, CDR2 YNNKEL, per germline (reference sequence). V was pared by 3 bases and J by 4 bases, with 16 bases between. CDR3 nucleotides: TGTGCCAGCAGCCACGGGAGTACTCCCGGTTACGAGCAGTACTTC. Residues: CASSHGSTPGYEQYF.

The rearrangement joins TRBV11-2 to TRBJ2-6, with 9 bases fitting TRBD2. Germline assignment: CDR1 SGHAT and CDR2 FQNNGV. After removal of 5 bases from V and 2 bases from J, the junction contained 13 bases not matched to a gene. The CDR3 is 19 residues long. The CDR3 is CASSKTLVAGVTGANVLTF. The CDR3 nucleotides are TGTGCCAGCAGCAAAACCCTAGTAGCGGGAGTGACTGGGGCCAACGTCCTGACTTTC.

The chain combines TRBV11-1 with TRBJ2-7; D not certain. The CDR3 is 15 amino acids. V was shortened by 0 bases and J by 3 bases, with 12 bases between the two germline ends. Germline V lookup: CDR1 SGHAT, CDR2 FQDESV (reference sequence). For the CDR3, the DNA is TGTGCCAGCAGCTTAGCGCTCGGGCAGGACTACGAGCAGTACTTC. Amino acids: CASSLALGQDYEQYF.

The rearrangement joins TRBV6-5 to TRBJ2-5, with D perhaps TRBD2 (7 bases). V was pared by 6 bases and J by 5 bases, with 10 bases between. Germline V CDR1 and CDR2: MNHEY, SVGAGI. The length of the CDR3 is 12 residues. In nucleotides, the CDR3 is TGTGCCAGCAGGAAGGGGGGGGAGACCCAGTACTTC. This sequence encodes CASRKGGETQYF.

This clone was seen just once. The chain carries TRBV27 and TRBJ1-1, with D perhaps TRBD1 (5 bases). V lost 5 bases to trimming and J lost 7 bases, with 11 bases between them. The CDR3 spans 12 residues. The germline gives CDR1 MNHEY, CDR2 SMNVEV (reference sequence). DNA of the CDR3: TGTGCCAGCAGTCGATTAGACAGTGAAGCTTTCTTT. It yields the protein CASSRLDSEAFF.

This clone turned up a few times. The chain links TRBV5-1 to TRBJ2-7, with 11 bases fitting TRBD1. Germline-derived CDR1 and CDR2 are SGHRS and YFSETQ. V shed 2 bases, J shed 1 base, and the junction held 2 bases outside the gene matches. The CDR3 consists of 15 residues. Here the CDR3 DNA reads TGCGCCAGCAGCTTAGGGACAGGGGGTTCCTACGAGCAGTACTTC. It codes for CASSLGTGGSYEQYF.

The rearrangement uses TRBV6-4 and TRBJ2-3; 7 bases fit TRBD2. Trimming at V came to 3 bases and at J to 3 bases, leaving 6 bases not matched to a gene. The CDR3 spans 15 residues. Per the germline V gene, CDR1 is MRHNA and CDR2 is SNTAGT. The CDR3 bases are TGTGCCAGCAGTGAACTAACGGGAGGTACAGATACGCAGTATTTT. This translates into CASSELTGGTDTQYF.

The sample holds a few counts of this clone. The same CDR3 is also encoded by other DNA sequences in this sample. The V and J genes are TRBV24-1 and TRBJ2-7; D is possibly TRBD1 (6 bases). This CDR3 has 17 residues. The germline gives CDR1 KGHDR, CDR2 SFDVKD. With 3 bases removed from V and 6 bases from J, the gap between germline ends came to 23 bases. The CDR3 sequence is CATSDPRTEKGSGEQYF. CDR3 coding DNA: TGTGCCACCAGTGATCCCAGGACAGAAAAAGGTTCAGGCGAGCAGTACTTC.

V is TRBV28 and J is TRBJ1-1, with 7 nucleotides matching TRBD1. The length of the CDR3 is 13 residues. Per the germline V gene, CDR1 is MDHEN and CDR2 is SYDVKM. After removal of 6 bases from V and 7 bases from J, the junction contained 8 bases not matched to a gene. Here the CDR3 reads CASRTGTVGEAFF. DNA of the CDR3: TGTGCCAGCAGGACAGGGACAGTGGGTGAAGCTTTCTTT.

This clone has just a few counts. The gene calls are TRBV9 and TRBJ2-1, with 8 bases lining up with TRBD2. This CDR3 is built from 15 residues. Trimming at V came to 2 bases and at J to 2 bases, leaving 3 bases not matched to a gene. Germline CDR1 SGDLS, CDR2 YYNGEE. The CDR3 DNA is TGTGCCAGCAGCGTGACGGGACTAGCCTACAATGAGCAGTTCTTC. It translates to CASSVTGLAYNEQFF.

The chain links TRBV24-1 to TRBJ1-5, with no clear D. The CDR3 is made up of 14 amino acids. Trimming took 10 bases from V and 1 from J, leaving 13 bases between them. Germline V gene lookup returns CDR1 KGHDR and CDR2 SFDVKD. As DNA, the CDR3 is TGTGCCACTAGCCCCGGGGAGAGCAATCAGCCCCAGCATTTT. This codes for CATSPGESNQPQHF.

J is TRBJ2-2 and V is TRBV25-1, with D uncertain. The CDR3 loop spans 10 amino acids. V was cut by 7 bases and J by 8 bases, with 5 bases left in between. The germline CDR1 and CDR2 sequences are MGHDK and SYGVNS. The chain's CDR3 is CASKSGELFF. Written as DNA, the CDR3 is TGTGCCAGCAAGTCTGGGGAGCTGTTTTTT.

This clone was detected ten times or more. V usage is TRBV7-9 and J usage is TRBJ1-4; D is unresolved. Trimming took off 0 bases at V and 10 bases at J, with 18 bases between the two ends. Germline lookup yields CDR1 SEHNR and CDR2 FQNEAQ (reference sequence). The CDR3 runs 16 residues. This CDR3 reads CASSLARQFGIIKLFF. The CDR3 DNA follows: TGTGCCAGCAGCTTAGCGCGTCAGTTTGGCATTATAAAACTGTTTTTT.

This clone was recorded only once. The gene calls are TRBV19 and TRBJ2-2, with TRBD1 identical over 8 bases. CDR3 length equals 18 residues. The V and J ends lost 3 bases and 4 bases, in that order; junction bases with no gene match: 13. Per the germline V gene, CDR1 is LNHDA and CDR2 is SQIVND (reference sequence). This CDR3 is CASSIPHRGALSTGELFF. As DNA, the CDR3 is TGTGCCAGTAGTATCCCCCACAGGGGGGCACTATCCACCGGGGAGCTGTTTTTT.

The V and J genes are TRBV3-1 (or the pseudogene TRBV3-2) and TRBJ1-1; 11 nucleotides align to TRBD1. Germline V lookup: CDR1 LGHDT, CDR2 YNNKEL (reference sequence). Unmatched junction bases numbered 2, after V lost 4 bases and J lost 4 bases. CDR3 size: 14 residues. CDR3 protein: CASSLGQGGTEAFF. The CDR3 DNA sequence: TGTGCCAGCAGCCTGGGACAGGGGGGCACTGAAGCTTTCTTT.

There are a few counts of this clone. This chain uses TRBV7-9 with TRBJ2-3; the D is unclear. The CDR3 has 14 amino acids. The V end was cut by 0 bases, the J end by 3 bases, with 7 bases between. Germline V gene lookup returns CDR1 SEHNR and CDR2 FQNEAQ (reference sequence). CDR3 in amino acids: CASSLAGLTDTQYF. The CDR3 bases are TGTGCCAGCAGCTTAGCGGGGTTAACAGATACGCAGTATTTT.